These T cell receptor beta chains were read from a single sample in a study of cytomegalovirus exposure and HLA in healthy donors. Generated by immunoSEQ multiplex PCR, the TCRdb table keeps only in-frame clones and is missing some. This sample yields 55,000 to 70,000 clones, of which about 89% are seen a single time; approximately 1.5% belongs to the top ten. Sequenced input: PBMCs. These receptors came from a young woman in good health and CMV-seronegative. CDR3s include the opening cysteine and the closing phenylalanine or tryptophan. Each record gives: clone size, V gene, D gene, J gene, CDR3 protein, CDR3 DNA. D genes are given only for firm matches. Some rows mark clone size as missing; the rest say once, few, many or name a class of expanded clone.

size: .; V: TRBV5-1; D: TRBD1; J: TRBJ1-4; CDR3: CASSDGDRVSEKLFF; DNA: TGCGCCAGCAGCGACGGGGACAGGGTGAGCGAAAAACTGTTTTTT
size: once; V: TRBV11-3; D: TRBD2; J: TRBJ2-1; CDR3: CASSSSGGPYNEQFF; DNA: TGTGCCAGCAGCTCTAGCGGGGGCCCCTACAATGAGCAGTTCTTC
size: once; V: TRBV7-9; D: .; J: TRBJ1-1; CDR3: CASSSSTGGGAFF; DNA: TGTGCCAGCAGCTCTTCGACAGGCGGGGGAGCTTTCTTT
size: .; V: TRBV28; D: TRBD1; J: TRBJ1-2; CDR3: CASSLRMTGLSYGYTF; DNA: TGTGCCAGCTCATTAAGGATGACAGGGTTGAGCTATGGCTACACCTTC
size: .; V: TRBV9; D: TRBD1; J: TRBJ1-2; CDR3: CASSANRGGYTF; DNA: TGTGCCAGCAGCGCAAACAGGGGTGGCTACACCTTC
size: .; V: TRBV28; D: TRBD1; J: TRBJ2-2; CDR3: CASTPAGGGGELFF; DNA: TGTGCCAGCACCCCCGCAGGGGGCGGCGGGGAGCTGTTTTTT
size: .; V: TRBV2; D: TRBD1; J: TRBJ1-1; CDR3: CASTLGQVRSGTEAFF; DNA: TGTGCCAGCACCCTGGGACAGGTTCGGAGCGGCACTGAAGCTTTCTTT
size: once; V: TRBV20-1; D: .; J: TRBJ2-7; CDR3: CSARIAYEQYF; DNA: TGCAGTGCTAGAATAGCCTACGAGCAGTACTTC
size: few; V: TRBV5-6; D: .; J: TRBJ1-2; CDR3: CASSQGAGYTF; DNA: TGTGCCAGCAGCCAAGGAGCCGGCTACACCTTC
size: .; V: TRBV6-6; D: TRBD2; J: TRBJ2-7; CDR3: CASSYSGTSVTYEQYF; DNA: TGTGCCAGCAGTTATTCCGGGACTAGCGTTACCTACGAGCAGTACTTC
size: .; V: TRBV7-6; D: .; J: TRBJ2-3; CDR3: CASTQTGSTDTQYF; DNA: TGTGCCAGCACCCAAACAGGGTCCACAGATACGCAGTATTTT
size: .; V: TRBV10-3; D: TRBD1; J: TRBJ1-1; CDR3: CAISDPTGSNTEAFF; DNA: TGTGCCATCAGTGACCCGACAGGGTCGAACACTGAAGCTTTCTTT
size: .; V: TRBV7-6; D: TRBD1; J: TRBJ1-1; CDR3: CASSLGTGANTEAFF; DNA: TGTGCCAGCAGCCTCGGGACAGGAGCGAACACTGAAGCTTTCTTT
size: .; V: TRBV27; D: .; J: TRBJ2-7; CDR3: CASPFRTTEQYF; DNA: TGTGCCAGCCCCTTCCGGACAACTGAGCAGTACTTC
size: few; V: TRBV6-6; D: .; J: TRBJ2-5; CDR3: CASNVGGSRETQYF; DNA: TGTGCCAGCAATGTCGGGGGATCGCGGGAGACCCAGTACTTC
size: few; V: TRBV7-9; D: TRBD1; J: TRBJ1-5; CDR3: CASSTVGGTGPNQPQHF; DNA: TGTGCCAGCAGCACAGTAGGAGGGACAGGGCCCAATCAGCCCCAGCATTTT
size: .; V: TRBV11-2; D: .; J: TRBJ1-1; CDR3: CASSLWRARRYTEAFF; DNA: TGTGCCAGCAGCTTATGGAGGGCGCGAAGATACACTGAAGCTTTCTTT
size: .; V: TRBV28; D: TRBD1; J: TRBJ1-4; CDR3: CASSLPTGGIEKLFF; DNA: TGTGCCAGCAGTTTACCGACAGGGGGCATTGAAAAACTGTTTTTT
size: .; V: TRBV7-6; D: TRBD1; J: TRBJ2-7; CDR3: CASSLLEGQGYEQYF; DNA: TGTGCCAGCAGCTTACTAGAAGGACAGGGCTACGAGCAGTACTTC
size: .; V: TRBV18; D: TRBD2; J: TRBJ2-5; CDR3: CASSPGLAGLETQYF; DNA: TGTGCCAGCTCACCGGGACTAGCAGGTTTGGAGACCCAGTACTTC
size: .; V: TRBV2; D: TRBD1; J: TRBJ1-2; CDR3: CASSAGQGNYGYTF; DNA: TGTGCCAGCAGTGCTGGACAGGGAAACTATGGCTACACCTTC
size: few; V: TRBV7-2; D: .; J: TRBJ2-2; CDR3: CASSLVAGRSGELFF; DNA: TGTGCCAGCAGCTTAGTCGCAGGGAGGTCCGGGGAGCTGTTTTTT
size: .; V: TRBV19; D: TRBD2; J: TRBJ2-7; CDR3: CASSNGLASEQYF; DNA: TGTGCCAGTAGTAATGGACTAGCGTCCGAGCAGTACTTC
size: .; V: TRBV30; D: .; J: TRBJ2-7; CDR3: CAWSVPSSSYEQYF; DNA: TGTGCCTGGAGTGTACCCTCGAGCTCCTACGAGCAGTACTTC
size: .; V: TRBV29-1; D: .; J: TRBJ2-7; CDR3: CAGASLYEQYF; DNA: TGCGCGGGGGCTTCACTCTACGAGCAGTACTTC
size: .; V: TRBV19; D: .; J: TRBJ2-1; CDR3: CASSIAAGPHNEQFF; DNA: TGTGCCAGTAGTATAGCAGCGGGTCCCCACAATGAGCAGTTCTTC
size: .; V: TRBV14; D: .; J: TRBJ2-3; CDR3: CASSHRLVGLFADTQYF; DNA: TGTGCCAGCAGCCACCGATTAGTGGGCCTTTTCGCAGATACGCAGTATTTT
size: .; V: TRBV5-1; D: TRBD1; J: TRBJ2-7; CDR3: CASSWTGPTSYEQYF; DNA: TGCGCCAGCAGCTGGACAGGGCCTACCTCCTACGAGCAGTACTTC
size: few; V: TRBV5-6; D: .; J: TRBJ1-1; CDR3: CASSLRVVTEAFF; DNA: TGTGCCAGCAGCTTGCGAGTGGTGACTGAAGCTTTCTTT
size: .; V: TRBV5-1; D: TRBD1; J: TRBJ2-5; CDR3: CASSLRPGQGAAETQYF; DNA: TGCGCCAGCAGCCTCCGACCGGGACAGGGGGCCGCGGAGACCCAGTACTTC
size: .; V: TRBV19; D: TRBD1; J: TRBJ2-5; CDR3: CASSNDRVRETQYF; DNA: TGTGCCAGTAGTAACGACAGGGTCCGGGAGACCCAGTACTTC
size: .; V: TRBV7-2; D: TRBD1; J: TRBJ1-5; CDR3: CASSPRGNQPQHF; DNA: TGTGCCAGCAGCCCCAGGGGGAATCAGCCCCAGCATTTT
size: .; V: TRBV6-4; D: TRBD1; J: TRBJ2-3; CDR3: CASSEQGGPTDTQYF; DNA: TGTGCCAGCAGTGAGCAAGGGGGCCCCACAGATACGCAGTATTTT
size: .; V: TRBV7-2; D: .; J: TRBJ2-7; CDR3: CASSPTRGSYEQYF; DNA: TGTGCCAGCAGCCCGACCAGGGGCTCCTACGAGCAGTACTTC
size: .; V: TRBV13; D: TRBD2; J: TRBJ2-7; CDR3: CASSTRLAGGYEQYF; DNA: TGTGCCAGCAGCACCAGACTAGCGGGAGGTTACGAGCAGTACTTC
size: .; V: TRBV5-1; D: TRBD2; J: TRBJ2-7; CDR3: CASRLSVSSGMLEQYF; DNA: TGCGCCAGCAGGTTGAGTGTCAGTAGCGGGATGCTCGAGCAGTACTTC
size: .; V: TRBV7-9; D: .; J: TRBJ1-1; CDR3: CASSLAIGGNTEAFF; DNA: TGTGCCAGCAGCTTAGCGATAGGGGGGAACACTGAAGCTTTCTTT
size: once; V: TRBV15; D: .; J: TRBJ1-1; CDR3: CASSYRDTEAFF; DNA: TGTGCCTCCTCATACAGGGACACTGAAGCTTTCTTT